This is a list of T cell receptor beta chains from one sample in a study of beta chain features in type 1 diabetes. This table comes from immunoSEQ multiplex PCR, and its TCRdb copy is limited to in-frame clones, with some not included. The sample lists approximately 470,000 clones; approximately 28% were seen once. Source material: naive CD4+ T cells from blood. The source of these receptors is a man aged 18 to 29 in good health. Both conserved end residues are part of each CDR3. The order of the fields is CDR3 length, V gene, D gene, J gene, clone size, CDR3 DNA, CDR3 protein. A D gene is named only where the DNA matches it firmly. Not all rows give a size; the values are once, few, many and, for expanded clones, a class.

>14|TRBV7-3|-|TRBJ2-2|-
TGTGCCAGCAGCCTGGGACAGAACACCGGGGAGCTGTTTTTT
CASSLGQNTGELFF
>13|TRBV9|-|TRBJ1-3|-
TGTGCCAGCAGCGTAGATGAAGGAAACACCATATATTTT
CASSVDEGNTIYF
>14|TRBV7-9|-|TRBJ2-3|-
TGTGCCAGCAGCTCCCCAGGGGATGGAGATACGCAGTATTTT
CASSSPGDGDTQYF
>14|TRBV7-9|-|TRBJ1-1|-
TGTGCCAGCAGCTTTCCCACCCAGAGCGCTGAAGCTTTCTTT
CASSFPTQSAEAFF
>15|TRBV7-9|TRBD2|TRBJ2-1|few
TGTGCCAGCAGCTTAGGTAGCGGGAGGAACAATGAGCAGTTCTTC
CASSLGSGRNNEQFF
>14|TRBV5-4|-|TRBJ2-3|-
TGTGCCAGCAGCTTGGGACTACGCACAGATACGCAGTATTTT
CASSLGLRTDTQYF
>18|TRBV5-1|TRBD2|TRBJ2-7|few
TGCGCCAGCAGCTTACGAGGGACTAGCGGGACCAGCTCCTACGAGCAGTACTTC
CASSLRGTSGTSSYEQYF
>17|TRBV7-9|TRBD2|TRBJ2-1|few
TGTGCCAGCAGCTCCATAGCGGGAGGGCCGGCTATCGATGAGCAGTTCTTC
CASSSIAGGPAIDEQFF
>11|TRBV20-1|-|TRBJ2-1|few
TGCAGTGCTAGAGACGAACCCCGGGGGTTCTTC
CSARDEPRGFF
>15|TRBV7-9|-|TRBJ2-2|-
TGTGCCAGCAGCCGCGCGGAGGGGAACACCGGGGAGCTGTTTTTT
CASSRAEGNTGELFF
>12|TRBV15|-|TRBJ1-2|once
TGTGCCACCAGCTCGGGACAATCGGGCTACACCTTC
CATSSGQSGYTF
>14|TRBV13|-|TRBJ1-2|-
TGTGCCAGCAGCTTAGGGCCAGCGGACTATGGCTACACCTTC
CASSLGPADYGYTF
>15|TRBV16|TRBD2|TRBJ2-1|-
TGTGCCAGCAGCCCCAGACTAGCCCCCTACAATGAGCAGTTCTTC
CASSPRLAPYNEQFF
>16|TRBV5-1|-|TRBJ2-5|few
TGCGCCAGCAGCTTGGGTCCGGATCCCTCATCGGAGACCCAGTACTTC
CASSLGPDPSSETQYF
>13|TRBV5-1|-|TRBJ1-1|few
TGCGCCAGCAGCGAACAGGGGAACACTGAAGCTTTCTTT
CASSEQGNTEAFF
>13|TRBV7-9|-|TRBJ2-5|-
TGTGCCAGCAGCCCCGGACCGAGTCTGGCCCAGTACTTC
CASSPGPSLAQYF
>15|TRBV11-3|TRBD2|TRBJ2-1|-
TGTGCCAGCAGCTTGCTAGCGGGAGCCTACAATGAGCAGTTCTTC
CASSLLAGAYNEQFF
>16|TRBV7-2|TRBD1|TRBJ2-6|-
TGTGCCAGCAGCCTGACAGGGCCGTCGGGGGCCAACGTCCTGACTTTC
CASSLTGPSGANVLTF
>17|TRBV7-7|-|TRBJ2-7|-
TGTGCTAGCAGCTTAGCAGGCTATAAGGGGTACTCCTACGAGCAGTACTTC
CASSLAGYKGYSYEQYF
>13|TRBV27|-|TRBJ2-4|-
TGTGCCAGCAGTGGACAGGCCAAAAACATTCAGTACTTC
CASSGQAKNIQYF
>17|TRBV7-2|TRBD2|TRBJ2-1|-
TGTGCCAGCAGCTTAAGGTCGGGAGGGACAAGATACAATGAGCAGTTCTTC
CASSLRSGGTRYNEQFF
>11|TRBV29-1|-|TRBJ1-1|-
TGCAGCTCCGAGCGGACATATGAAGCTTTCTTT
CSSERTYEAFF
>14|TRBV19|-|TRBJ2-7|-
TGTGCCAGTAGTATTGGCAGGCGATCCTACGAGCAGTACTTC
CASSIGRRSYEQYF
>11|TRBV29-1|-|TRBJ2-7|-
TGCAGCGTCCAGGGACCGGGAGAGCAGTACTTC
CSVQGPGEQYF
>14|TRBV5-1|TRBD1|TRBJ2-7|-
TGCGCCAGCAGCACCGGGACAGGGGCCCTCGAGCAGTACTTC
CASSTGTGALEQYF
>13|TRBV15|-|TRBJ1-1|-
TGTGCCACCAGCAGAGTAGGTAACACTGAAGCTTTCTTT
CATSRVGNTEAFF
>13|TRBV7-6|TRBD1|TRBJ2-5|few
TGTGCCAGCAGCTTAGGGACGACAGGGGACTTGTACTTC
CASSLGTTGDLYF